This T cell receptor (beta chain) was captured in a study of T cell responses to AZD1222 COVID-19 vaccine. Whole-study findings and limits: Regions 160-218 and 743-854 dominated among vaccine-associated CD4 TCRs spanning spike. Sampling captured repertoires only after the peak T cell response.

The CDR3 runs to 14 residues. Germline assignment: CDR1 MNHNS and CDR2 SASEGT. V was pared by 0 bases and J by 2 bases, with 5 bases between. Generated by immunoSEQ multiplex PCR, the TCRdb table keeps only in-frame clones and is missing some. Among some 120,000 clones listed, around 90% were seen once. Notes on this clone: No antigen is known for it.

This receptor was taken from an adult who received the AZD1222 COVID-19 vaccine. Sample: peripheral blood, taken 28 days after the second AZD1222 dose. V gene TRBV6-1 combines with J gene TRBJ1-5; unclear D gene. The CDR3 here is CASSEAQGNQPQHF. The CDR3 region has the DNA TGTGCCAGCAGTGAAGCGCAGGGCAATCAGCCCCAGCATTTT.